The sequence of this TCR beta chain was determined in a study of vaccination and CD4 T cells after COVID-19. Study overall: The authors exposed cells to overlapping spike peptides derived from SARS-CoV-2, HCoV-NL63, HCoV-OC43 and HCoV-229E.

The CDR3 has 13 amino acids. V shed 3 bases and J 6 bases; nucleotides not matched to a gene: 2. The germline gives CDR1 KGHDR, CDR2 SFDVKD. In the case of this clonotype: The antigen is unknown.

Oncomine TCR Beta short-read sequencing was applied to DNA from cultured CD4+ T cells. One entry per CDR3 protein results from TCRdb running MiXCR on the PCR reads. The repertoire includes some 26,000 distinct CDR3 sequences, around 66% of them detected once, and 16% sits in the top ten. Treatment described: roughly 11-day PBMC culture with coronavirus spike peptide pools or control peptides (ViraFEST assay). The starting material was CD4+ T cells from blood, cultured in vitro, obtained after SARS-CoV-2 vaccination. The rearrangement uses TRBV24-1 and TRBJ1-2; the match to TRBD1 covers 8 bases. This receptor was taken from a human donor who received a COVID-19 vaccine. CDR3 bases: TGTGCCACCAGTGATGAGGGACAGGATGGCTACACCTTC. Translating it yields CATSDEGQDGYTF.